This TCR beta chain comes out of a study of cytotoxic CD8 clonotypes in ibrutinib-treated CLL. Overall study: The cohort had about 10 relapsed/refractory and fewer than 16 treatment-naive patients, around 18 IGHV unmutated. Study-wide points: Higher circulating CD8+ T-cell counts strongly accompanied higher baseline clonality, above age-matched healthy donors.

Points on this clone: Its matching antigen is unknown.

Only in-frame clones appear in the TCRdb table, and some are missing; sequencing was by immunoSEQ multiplex PCR. This table has tens of thousands of clones, approximately 62% appearing once. This CDR3 contains 12 residues. Germline CDR1 reads MDHEN; CDR2 reads SYDVKM. V lost 5 bases and J 7 bases, leaving 10 bases between the germline ends. V and J are TRBV28 and TRBJ2-3; D might be TRBD1 (6 bases). The sample in question was PBMCs, obtained after 12 months of ibrutinib treatment. The sequence was collected from a human donor with chronic lymphocytic leukemia. Here the CDR3 reads CASSIRGYTQYF. The CDR3 DNA follows: TGTGCCAGCAGTATTAGGGGGTATACGCAGTATTTT.